Listed here is a single T cell receptor beta chain. Antigen unknown. These data belong to a study of immune evolution from preneoplasia to lung adenocarcinoma. Broader study findings: From normal lung to invasive adenocarcinoma, top clone frequencies appeared to decrease. Normal lung had highest clonality; later lesions appeared denser, more diverse.

Produced via immunoSEQ multiplex PCR; TCRdb's table is partial and in-frame only. In the table there are 10,000 or so clones, 75% to 80% of which are singletons. The length of the CDR3 is 10 residues. Two lung cancer pathologists independently confirmed each histologic diagnosis. Nucleic acids came from premalignant or tumor cells enriched by macro-dissection. Sample: FFPE minimally invasive lung adenocarcinoma tissue. The TCR sequence derives from a person between 65 and 79 years old with lung adenocarcinoma. The chain couples TRBV21-1 to TRBJ2-7; the D call TRBD2 from the table was never checked on the DNA. TRBV21-1 is a pseudogene segment. The CDR3 loop reads CASGGDEQYF. The CDR3, as DNA: TGTGCCAGCGGGGGGGACGAGCAGTACTTC.